This entry features one T cell receptor (beta chain) sequence. This sample was taken from a study of cytomegalovirus exposure and HLA in healthy donors. Libraries were prepared by immunoSEQ multiplex PCR; TCRdb keeps only in-frame clonotypes and omits some of them. The sample consists of about 160,000 clones, roughly 90% of them appearing once. Germline V CDR1 and CDR2: SGHVS, FQNEAQ. The CDR3 sequence is 14 residues long. V shed 1 base and J 9 bases; nucleotides not matched to a gene: 6. Sequences were obtained from PBMCs. The chain is built from TRBV7-8 and TRBJ2-1, with 7 bases matching TRBD2. The TCR sequence derives from a woman younger than 30 in good health and CMV-seronegative. CDR3 bases: TGTGCCAGCAGCTTAGATACGGGAGGACGTGAGCAGTTCTTC. It yields the protein CASSLDTGGREQFF.